The 23 T cell receptor beta chains presented below share a single source sample, sequenced in a study of long-term antiretroviral therapy in people with HIV (dated by TCRdb to 2022 to 2024). The immunoSEQ hsTCRB v3.0 assay was used at survey level resolution to sequence the TRB variable region. Held by TCRdb, this immuneACCESS table contains in-frame sequences only and omits some clones. Under half of the omission traces to an unresolved V gene where checked; the cause of the rest is unknown. Recorded for this sample are 25,000 to 30,000 clones; approximately 93% of them occurred a single time. The ten largest clones capture 4.2% of the sample. Sequences were derived from unsorted PBMCs, sampled 3.1 years after starting antiretroviral therapy. These receptors all stem from a man aged 18 to 30 with HIV.

This clone was seen once. The chain recombines TRBV5-4 with TRBJ2-5, with D possibly TRBD1 on 5 matching bases. This CDR3 has 13 amino acids. Trimming stripped 4 bases from V and 2 bases from J, with 9 bases between. Looked up from germline, CDR1 is SGHNT and CDR2 is YYREEE (reference sequence). This CDR3 is CASSEDIQETQYF. CDR3 nucleotides: TGTGCCAGCAGCGAGGACATTCAAGAGACCCAGTACTTC.

In this sample, this clone turned up once. The chain is built from TRBV19 and TRBJ1-4; unclear D gene. CDR3 length equals 15 residues. Germline V CDR1 and CDR2: LNHDA, SQIVND (reference sequence). Trimming cost V 3 bases and J 5 bases, with 13 bases left between them. The CDR3 nucleotides are TGTGCCAGTAGTATTGACCCGGGCCTAAATGAAAAACTGTTTTTT. Translating gives CASSIDPGLNEKLFF.

The chain couples TRBV13 to TRBJ2-6, with D perhaps TRBD1 (5 bases). The CDR3 consists of 15 residues. Germline CDR1 is PRHDT and CDR2 is FYEKMQ (reference sequence). V lost 1 base and J lost 2, with 6 bases in between. The chain's CDR3 is CASSLEGAGANVLTF. CDR3 DNA: TGTGCCAGCAGCTTAGAAGGGGCTGGGGCCAACGTCCTGACTTTC.

The rearrangement links TRBV5-4 to TRBJ1-1; 7 bases agree with TRBD1. The CDR3 is 16 amino acids. The trim removed 4 bases at V and 0 bases at J, leaving 9 bases unmatched. Germline V gene sequence: CDR1 SGHNT, CDR2 YYREEE (reference sequence). DNA of the CDR3: TGTGCCAGCAGCGCGACAGGGTATCGCGTGAACACTGAAGCTTTCTTT. Protein product: CASSATGYRVNTEAFF.

The DNA of the CDR3 is TGTGCCAGCAGTTACTCGTCTTGGGATGAAAAACTGTTTTTT. Residues: CASSYSSWDEKLFF. The gene calls are TRBV6-5 and TRBJ1-4; no clear D. The CDR3 covers 14 residues. V was clipped by 0 bases and J by 6 bases, with 8 bases between them. Germline CDR1 is MNHEY and CDR2 is SVGAGI.

In this sample, this clone turned up once. The chain carries TRBV10-3 and TRBJ2-6; D is undetermined. This CDR3 spans 13 amino acids. Trimming took off 10 bases at V and 2 bases at J, with 9 bases between the two ends. CDR1 ENHRY and CDR2 SYGVKD come from the germline V gene. The CDR3: CATLTPGANVLTF. As DNA, the CDR3 is TGTGCCACCTTAACCCCTGGGGCCAACGTCCTGACTTTC.

The chain has TRBV19 and TRBJ1-5, with D maybe TRBD1 (5 bases). V lost 7 bases to trimming and J lost 3 bases, with 13 bases between them. This CDR3 is 14 amino acids long. From germline, CDR1 is LNHDA and CDR2 SQIVND (reference sequence). The CDR3 here is CASKSRGNNQPQHF. The CDR3 DNA reads TGTGCCAGTAAATCCCGGGGGAACAATCAGCCCCAGCATTTT.

The sample holds a few counts of this clone. The chain combines TRBV29-1 with TRBJ2-2, with D tentatively TRBD1 (5 bases). The V gene's germline CDR1 is SQVTM and CDR2 ANQGSEA. Trimming took off 5 bases at V and 4 bases at J, with 8 bases between the two ends. The CDR3 is 12 residues long. The CDR3 coding sequence is TGCAGCGTTCAAGGGGCCACCGGGGAGCTGTTTTTT. Translating it yields CSVQGATGELFF.

The chain uses TRBV29-1 and TRBJ1-2, with TRBD1 matching 7 bases. The J segment lost 1 base and the V segment lost 2 bases, leaving 7 bases of the junction unmatched. From germline, CDR1 is SQVTM and CDR2 ANQGSEA. The CDR3 length is 15 residues. CDR3 in amino acids: CSVENRGAHNYGYTF. The CDR3 DNA sequence: TGCAGCGTTGAAAACAGGGGAGCCCATAACTATGGCTACACCTTC.

V usage is TRBV27 and J usage is TRBJ2-1; 15 bases align to TRBD2. Losses at the gene ends were 6 bases for V and 3 bases for J; bases not matched to a gene: 3. Per the germline V gene, CDR1 is MNHEY and CDR2 is SMNVEV (reference sequence). The length of the CDR3 is 16 residues. CDR3: CASRGLAGGYYNEQFF. DNA for the CDR3: TGTGCCAGCAGGGGACTAGCGGGAGGTTACTACAATGAGCAGTTCTTC.

In its sample, this clone was seen once. The CDR3 nucleotides read TGTGCCACCTCAGCCCAGGGCCCAAACATTCAGTACTTC. Translating gives CATSAQGPNIQYF. The rearrangement uses TRBV5-6 and TRBJ2-4; TRBD1 might be the D (5 bases). The CDR3 runs 13 residues. The V and J ends lost 9 bases and 6 bases respectively, with 16 bases between them. Germline V gene data show CDR1 as SGHDT and CDR2 as YYEEEE. Full variable domain (remainder filled in from reference TRBV5-6 and TRBJ2-4): DAGVTQSPTHLIKTRGQQVTLRCSPKSGHDTVSWYQQALGQGPQFIFQYYEEEERQRGNFPDRFSGHQFPNYSSELNVNALLLGDSALYLCATSAQGPNIQYFGAGTRLSVL.

The V gene is TRBV4-2, the J gene TRBJ2-2, with 10 bases lining up with TRBD2. V lost 4 bases to trimming and J lost 3 bases; unmatched junction nucleotides: 2. The germline CDR1 and CDR2 sequences are LGHNA and YNFKEQ. The CDR3 covers 15 residues. The CDR3 sequence is CASSLLAGDTGELFF. The CDR3 bases are TGTGCCAGCAGCCTCCTAGCGGGGGACACCGGGGAGCTGTTTTTT.

The chain carries TRBV15 and TRBJ1-4; D call uncertain. The CDR3 is made up of 16 amino acids. Trimming left V 0 bases short and J 3 bases short, with 11 bases between. CDR1 is LNHNV and CDR2 is YYDKDF in the germline V gene (reference sequence). This CDR3 reads CATSRDLGISNEKLFF. As DNA, the CDR3 is TGTGCCACCAGCAGAGATCTGGGGATTTCTAATGAAAAACTGTTTTTT.

This chain connects TRBV7-8 to TRBJ2-2; 8 nucleotides line up with TRBD1. Germline lookup yields CDR1 SGHVS and CDR2 FQNEAQ. The length of the CDR3 is 16 residues. The J segment lost 7 bases and the V segment lost 1 base, leaving 8 bases of the junction unmatched. CDR3 DNA sequence: TGTGCCAGCAGCTTAGAGGGGACAGGTGTTATCGGGGAGCTGTTTTTT. Amino acid sequence: CASSLEGTGVIGELFF.

V gene TRBV2 combines with J gene TRBJ2-7, with 13 bases lining up with TRBD2. From germline, CDR1 is SNHLY and CDR2 FYNNEI. Losses at the gene ends were 5 bases for V and 4 bases for J; bases not matched to a gene: 8. This CDR3 is built from 16 residues. The DNA of the CDR3 is TGTGCCAGCAGTCATTATGGACTAGCGGGAGTGTACGAGCAGTACTTC. It is translated as CASSHYGLAGVYEQYF.

The rearrangement uses TRBV9 and TRBJ2-5; D is undetermined. The CDR3 extends over 14 amino acids. V gave up 0 bases and J gave up 3 bases, with 9 bases separating them. Germline assignment: CDR1 SGDLS and CDR2 YYNGEE. The CDR3 loop is CASSVGGTEETQYF. The CDR3 DNA sequence: TGTGCCAGCAGCGTAGGTGGTACAGAAGAGACCCAGTACTTC.

The gene calls are TRBV4-1 and TRBJ1-3, with D unresolved. From germline, CDR1 is MGHRA and CDR2 YSYEKL. This CDR3 contains 13 residues. Trimming cost V 8 bases and J 8 bases, with 16 bases left between them. The CDR3 bases are TGCGCCAGCGCGGGTCTTAGTCGTGACACCATATATTTT. It specifies CASAGLSRDTIYF.

The chain employs TRBV2 and TRBJ1-2; D remains unclear. In germline, CDR1 is SNHLY, CDR2 FYNNEI. Trimming took off 8 bases at V and 4 bases at J, with 14 bases between the two ends. The CDR3 spans 13 residues. The CDR3 nucleotides are TGTGCCAGCCAGGACCCCTGGGCCTATGGCTACACCTTC. It is translated as CASQDPWAYGYTF.

This chain uses TRBV21-1 with TRBJ2-7; the table's D call TRBD1 went unverified against the DNA. TRBV21-1 is a pseudogene locus. The CDR3 totals 19 residues. For the CDR3, the DNA is TGTGCCAGCAGCAAATCCTACTCCGGGACAGGGGAGGACTCCTACGAGCAGTACTTC. Protein: CASSKSYSGTGEDSYEQYF.

This clone was seen only a few times. This chain links TRBV7-2 with TRBJ1-5, with 9 bases aligning to TRBD1. J was trimmed by 6 bases and V by 4 bases; bases with no gene match: 4. The CDR3 has 14 amino acids. Germline CDR1 and CDR2: SGHTA and FQGNSA. This CDR3 is CASSSQGAGQPQHF. In DNA, the CDR3 is TGTGCCAGCAGCTCACAGGGGGCGGGTCAGCCCCAGCATTTT.

The chain recombines TRBV5-1 with TRBJ2-3; D is undetermined. Looked up from germline, CDR1 is SGHRS and CDR2 is YFSETQ. This CDR3 is built from 12 residues. Trimming stripped 7 bases from V and 0 bases from J, with 6 bases between. This CDR3 reads CASGGSTDTQYF. In DNA, the CDR3 is TGCGCCAGCGGCGGAAGCACAGATACGCAGTATTTT.

The rearrangement joins TRBV9 to TRBJ2-1; D may be TRBD1 or TRBD2 (7 bases each). V gave up 7 bases and J gave up 7 bases, with 15 bases separating them. CDR3 length equals 13 residues. The V gene's germline CDR1 is SGDLS and CDR2 YYNGEE. CDR3 DNA sequence: TGTGCCAGCTCGACAGGGAGGGGTAATGAGCAGTTCTTC. Translated, it gives CASSTGRGNEQFF.

The chain couples TRBV7-6 to TRBJ1-6; possibly TRBD1 for D (5 bases). Trimming pared 5 bases from V and 9 bases from J, leaving 17 bases between. The CDR3 length is 15 residues. Germline V gene sequence: CDR1 SGHVS, CDR2 FNYEAQ. The CDR3 DNA sequence: TGTGCCAGCAGCCCCCCCCAGGGTGAGGTTTCACCCCTCCACTTT. It codes for CASSPPQGEVSPLHF. The full variable domain, its missing parts supplied by reference TRBV7-6 and TRBJ1-6, is GAGVSQSPRYKVTKRGQDVALRCDPISGHVSLYWYRQALGQGPEFLTYFNYEAQQDKSGLPNDRFSAERPEGSISTLTIQRTEQRDSAMYRCASSPPQGEVSPLHFGNGTRLTVT.